The clone carrying this T cell receptor (beta chain) showed up just a few times. These data come from a study of beta chain features in type 1 diabetes. Sequencing targeted expressed TCRB transcripts, as all isolated RNA had been reverse transcribed. Only in-frame clones appear in the TCRdb table, and some are missing; sequencing was by immunoSEQ multiplex PCR. The sample lists 900,000 or so clones, 15% to 20% seen once, with around 0.02% in the top ten. V lost 5 bases and J lost 11; bases outside the gene matches: 13. Germline CDR1 SGHTA, CDR2 FQGTGA. The CDR3 covers 14 residues. The sequencing sample was made of naive CD4+ T cells from blood. The source of this sequence is a woman aged 18-35 years in good health. The V call is TRBV7-3, the J call TRBJ2-3, with TRBD2 matching over 7 bases. The CDR3 DNA reads as TGTGCCAGCAGCGAGACGGGGGGTGTCAAGAAGCAGTATTTT. It yields the protein CASSETGGVKKQYF. Supplemented by reference TRBV7-3 and TRBJ2-3, the full variable domain reads GAGVSQTPSNKVTEKGKYVELRCDPISGHTALYWYRQSLGQGPEFLIYFQGTGAADDSGLPNDRFFAVRPEGSVSTLKIQRTERGDSAVYLCASSETGGVKKQYFGPGTRLTVL.